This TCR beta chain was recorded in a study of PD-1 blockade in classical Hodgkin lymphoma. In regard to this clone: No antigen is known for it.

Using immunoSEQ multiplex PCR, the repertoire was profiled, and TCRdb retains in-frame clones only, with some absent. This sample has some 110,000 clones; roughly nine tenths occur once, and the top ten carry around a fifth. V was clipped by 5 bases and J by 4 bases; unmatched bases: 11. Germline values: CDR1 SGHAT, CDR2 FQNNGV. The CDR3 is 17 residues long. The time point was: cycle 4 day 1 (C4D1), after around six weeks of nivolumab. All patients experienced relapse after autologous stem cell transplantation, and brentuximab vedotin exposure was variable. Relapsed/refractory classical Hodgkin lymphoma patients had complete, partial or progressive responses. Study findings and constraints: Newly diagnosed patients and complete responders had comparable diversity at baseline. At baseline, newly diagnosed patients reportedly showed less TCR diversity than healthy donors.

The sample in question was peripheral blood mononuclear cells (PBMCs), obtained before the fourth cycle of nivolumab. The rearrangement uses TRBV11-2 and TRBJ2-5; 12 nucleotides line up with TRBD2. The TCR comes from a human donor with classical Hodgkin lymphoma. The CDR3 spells CASSPYPSGRGVETQYF. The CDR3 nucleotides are TGTGCCAGCAGCCCCTACCCTAGCGGGAGGGGAGTAGAGACCCAGTACTTC.